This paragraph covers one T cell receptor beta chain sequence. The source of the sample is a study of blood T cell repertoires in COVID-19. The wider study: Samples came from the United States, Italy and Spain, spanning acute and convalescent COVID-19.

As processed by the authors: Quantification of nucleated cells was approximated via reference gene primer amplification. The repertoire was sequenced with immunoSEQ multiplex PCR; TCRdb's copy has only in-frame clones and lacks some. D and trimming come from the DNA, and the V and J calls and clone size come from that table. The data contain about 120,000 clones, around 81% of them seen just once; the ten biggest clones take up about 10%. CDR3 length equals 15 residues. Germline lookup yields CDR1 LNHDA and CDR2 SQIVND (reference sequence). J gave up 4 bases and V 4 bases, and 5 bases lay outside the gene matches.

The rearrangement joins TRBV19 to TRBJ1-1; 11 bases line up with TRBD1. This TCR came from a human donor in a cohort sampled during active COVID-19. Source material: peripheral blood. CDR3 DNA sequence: TGTGCCAGTAGTACCTACGGACAGGGGGCCACTGAAGCTTTCTTT. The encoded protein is CASSTYGQGATEAFF. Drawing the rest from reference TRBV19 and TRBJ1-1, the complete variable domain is DGGITQSPKYLFRKEGQNVTLSCEQNLNHDAMYWYRQDPGQGLRLIYYSQIVNDFQKGDIAEGYSVSREKKESFPLTVTSAQKNPTAFYLCASSTYGQGATEAFFGQGTRLTVV.